These 21 T cell receptor beta chains originate from one sample sequenced in a study of radiotherapy plus CTLA-4 blockade in lung cancer. Produced via immunoSEQ multiplex PCR; TCRdb's table is partial and in-frame only. The data contain more than 100,000 clones, around 90% of them singletons. The specimen was peripheral blood, collected from a patient treated with radiotherapy plus ipilimumab. Every receptor here comes from a human donor with non-small cell lung cancer that progressed on radiotherapy plus ipilimumab.

This clone was counted a single time. V is TRBV5-1 and J is TRBJ2-1, with 8 bases lining up with TRBD1. The CDR3 loop spans 17 amino acids. The junction had 14 bases not matched to a gene; V was cut back by 1 base and J by 8 bases. CDR1 is SGHRS, CDR2 YFSETQ, per germline. The CDR3: CASSLISGWQGAHEQFF. The CDR3 bases are TGCGCCAGCAGCTTGATAAGCGGCTGGCAGGGGGCTCATGAGCAGTTCTTC. The entire variable domain, with the rest obtained from reference TRBV5-1 and TRBJ2-1, is as follows: KAGVTQTPRYLIKTRGQQVTLSCSPISGHRSVSWYQQTPGQGLQFLFEYFSETQRNKGNFPGRFSGRQFSNSRSEMNVSTLELGDSALYLCASSLISGWQGAHEQFFGPGTRLTVL.

The V gene is TRBV6-5, the J gene TRBJ1-1, with D possibly matching TRBD1 (6 bases). Germline V gene sequence: CDR1 MNHEY, CDR2 SVGAGI. The CDR3 is made up of 15 amino acids. V gave up 4 bases and J gave up 5 bases, with 17 bases separating them. CDR3 in DNA: TGTGCCAGCAGTTCCACCCGGGGGCTAGGGACTGAAGCTTTCTTT. It encodes CASSSTRGLGTEAFF.

The V call is TRBV5-1, the J call TRBJ1-3; D perhaps matches TRBD1 (5 bases). Trimming stripped 3 bases from V and 0 bases from J, with 10 bases between. The CDR3 spans 15 residues. Germline CDR1 and CDR2: SGHRS and YFSETQ. The CDR3 here is CASSSQGTSGNTIYF. CDR3 nucleotide sequence: TGCGCCAGCAGCTCACAAGGGACCTCTGGAAACACCATATATTTT.

This chain joins TRBV15 and TRBJ2-5, with 9 bases fitting TRBD1. Trimming at V came to 3 bases and at J to 4 bases, leaving 3 bases not matched to a gene. From germline, CDR1 is LNHNV and CDR2 YYDKDF (reference sequence). The CDR3 has 14 amino acids. CDR3 residues: CATSRGQGGETQYF. CDR3 nucleotide sequence: TGTGCCACCAGCAGGGGACAGGGCGGAGAGACCCAGTACTTC.

The chain carries TRBV5-6 and TRBJ2-7; 9 nucleotides line up with TRBD2. The germline V gene has CDR1 SGHDT and CDR2 YYEEEE. V lost 4 bases to trimming and J lost 0 bases; unmatched junction nucleotides: 11. The CDR3 runs to 17 residues. DNA of the CDR3: TGTGCCAGCAGCACAAGACTGAGCGGGAGGCACTCCTACGAGCAGTACTTC. This translates into CASSTRLSGRHSYEQYF.

This sequence joins TRBV5-1 and TRBJ2-1, with 7 bases lining up with TRBD2. Germline loops: CDR1 SGHRS, CDR2 YFSETQ. This CDR3 is 17 amino acids long. V gave up 0 bases and J gave up 1 base; unmatched junction bases: 7. CDR3 loop: CASSLVWGGRSYNEQFF. CDR3 nucleotides: TGCGCCAGCAGCTTGGTCTGGGGAGGGAGGTCCTACAATGAGCAGTTCTTC.

This clone was counted between two and nine times. The genes are TRBV5-1 and TRBJ1-2; D gene ambiguous. CDR1 SGHRS and CDR2 YFSETQ come from the germline V gene. Trimming stripped 0 bases from V and 3 bases from J, with 6 bases between. The CDR3 loop spans 13 amino acids. The DNA of the CDR3 is TGCGCCAGCAGCTTGGCCCTGGACTATGGCTACACCTTC. This sequence encodes CASSLALDYGYTF.

The V gene is TRBV6-5, the J gene TRBJ1-2; D ambiguous. The CDR3 extends over 15 amino acids. Germline-derived CDR1 and CDR2 are MNHEY and SVGAGI. Trimming removed 0 bases at V and 5 bases at J, with 13 bases between. Here the CDR3 reads CASSYSSDGEYGYTF. CDR3 bases: TGTGCCAGCAGTTACTCTTCTGACGGAGAGTATGGCTACACCTTC.

The chain joins TRBV2 to TRBJ2-7, with 13 positions matching TRBD2. V shed 6 bases, J shed 1 base, and the junction held 0 bases outside the gene matches. This CDR3 contains 14 residues. Germline V lookup: CDR1 SNHLY, CDR2 FYNNEI. As DNA, the CDR3 is TGTGCCAGCAGGACTAGCGGGGGGTCCTACGAGCAGTACTTC. Translating it yields CASRTSGGSYEQYF.

This sequence joins TRBV5-1 and TRBJ2-5; TRBD2 agrees at 7 bases. The length of the CDR3 is 18 residues. J lost 2 bases, V lost 0 bases, and 13 bases had no gene match. CDR1 and CDR2 (germline): SGHRS, YFSETQ. This CDR3 reads CASSLVSLADPGQETQYF. As DNA, the CDR3 is TGCGCCAGCAGCTTGGTTTCTCTAGCGGACCCTGGACAAGAGACCCAGTACTTC.

The rearrangement uses TRBV5-4 and TRBJ2-7; D possibly corresponds to TRBD2 (6 bases). Germline V gene data show CDR1 as SGHNT and CDR2 as YYREEE (reference sequence). This CDR3 is 13 amino acids long. Trimming removed 3 bases from V and 7 bases from J, with 14 bases in between. CDR3 in DNA: TGTGCCAGCAGCTCGCGACTGGGGAGGGAGCAGTACTTC. Translated: CASSSRLGREQYF.

The rearrangement joins TRBV27 to TRBJ2-7, with a tentative D call TRBD1 (5 bases). This CDR3 is built from 14 residues. Trimming left V 2 bases short and J 4 bases short, with 12 bases between. Germline V CDR1 and CDR2: MNHEY, SMNVEV (reference sequence). CDR3 region: CASSLNPGFYEQYF. The CDR3 DNA sequence: TGTGCCAGCAGTTTAAATCCAGGGTTTTACGAGCAGTACTTC.

The chain joins TRBV5-6 to TRBJ2-1; the D is unclear. From germline, CDR1 is SGHDT and CDR2 YYEEEE. The length of the CDR3 is 17 residues. V was shortened by 0 bases and J by 0 bases, with 13 bases between the two germline ends. CDR3 DNA sequence: TGTGCCAGCAGCTTGGTAGGAGCTCAAAGCTCCTACAATGAGCAGTTCTTC. This sequence encodes CASSLVGAQSSYNEQFF.

The chain carries TRBV20-1 and TRBJ2-3; D perhaps matches TRBD2 (5 bases). This CDR3 has 11 amino acids. Germline loops: CDR1 DFQATT, CDR2 SNEGSKA (reference sequence). Trimming took off 3 bases at V and 6 bases at J, with 7 bases between the two ends. The CDR3 DNA is TGCAGTGCTAGTCCGGGGGATACGCAGTATTTT. It translates to CSASPGDTQYF.

The chain has TRBV20-1 and TRBJ1-2; no clear D gene. V was trimmed by 4 bases and J by 7 bases, leaving 10 bases between them. Germline V lookup: CDR1 DFQATT, CDR2 SNEGSKA (reference sequence). The CDR3 has 11 residues. DNA of the CDR3: TGCAGTGCTAAAGACTTGGTTGGCTACACCTTC. It is translated as CSAKDLVGYTF.

The CDR3 loop is CASSLLAGGPSYEQYF. The CDR3 DNA reads as TGTGCCAGCAGCTTACTAGCGGGAGGACCCTCCTACGAGCAGTACTTC. The chain employs TRBV11-2 and TRBJ2-7; TRBD2 agrees at 11 bases. The CDR3 totals 16 residues. V trimming: 2 bases; J trimming: 0 bases; junction bases outside the gene matches: 3. From germline, CDR1 is SGHAT and CDR2 FQNNGV.

This chain links TRBV5-1 with TRBJ2-1; D uncertain. V gave up 4 bases and J gave up 2 bases, with 10 bases separating them. The CDR3 totals 14 residues. The germline V gene encodes CDR1 SGHRS and CDR2 YFSETQ. The CDR3 coding sequence is TGCGCCAGCAGCCCGCTAGTCGCCTACAATGAGCAGTTCTTC. Amino acids: CASSPLVAYNEQFF.

The chain joins TRBV2 to TRBJ1-4, with TRBD1 matching over 8 bases. CDR3 length equals 15 residues. The germline CDR1 and CDR2 sequences are SNHLY and FYNNEI. V was clipped by 6 bases and J by 6 bases; unmatched bases: 9. In nucleotides, the CDR3 is TGTGCCAGCAGAGACCAGGACAGGGTGTATGAAAAACTGTTTTTT. Protein: CASRDQDRVYEKLFF.

The chain combines TRBV5-1 with TRBJ2-5, with TRBD1 matching 10 bases. The CDR3 is made up of 15 amino acids. V gave up 4 bases and J gave up 4 bases; unmatched junction bases: 7. CDR1 is SGHRS and CDR2 is YFSETQ in the germline V gene. The CDR3 DNA is TGCGCCAGCAGCCGGATCGGGACAGGGGTAGAGACCCAGTACTTC. Translating gives CASSRIGTGVETQYF.

The V gene is TRBV29-1, the J gene TRBJ2-1; D is uncertain. The CDR3 covers 12 residues. CDR1 and CDR2 (germline): SQVTM, ANQGSEA. V was trimmed by 4 bases and J by 4 bases, leaving 8 bases between them. In DNA form, the CDR3 reads TGCAGCGTTGTACTTAAGTACAATGAGCAGTTCTTC. Residues: CSVVLKYNEQFF.

The chain is built from TRBV9 and TRBJ1-6, with D maybe TRBD1 (5 bases). Germline loops: CDR1 SGDLS, CDR2 YYNGEE. The V end was cut by 4 bases, the J end by 6 bases, with 17 bases between. The CDR3 is 16 residues long. The DNA for the CDR3 is TGTGCCAGCAGCTCTACCGGGACGGGAGCTAATTCACCCCTCCACTTT. Amino acids: CASSSTGTGANSPLHF. The variable domain in full, completed from reference TRBV9 and TRBJ1-6, reads DSGVTQTPKHLITATGQRVTLRCSPRSGDLSVYWYQQSLDQGLQFLIQYYNGEERAKGNILERFSAQQFPDLHSELNLSSLELGDSALYFCASSSTGTGANSPLHFGNGTRLTVT.